The 6 T cell receptor beta chains in this list originate from one sample, sequenced in a study of blood T cells in healthy people across ages. Combining a sample-barcoded 5' primer with a J-beta primer mix, a second PCR ran for roughly 6 to 12 cycles. Each CDR3 protein gets one entry after TCRdb re-called the 5' RACE reads with MiXCR. In the table there are over 600,000 distinct CDR3 sequences, around 43% of which are singletons. Sequencing was done on a sample of blood. The origin of the receptors is an older man in good health.

The gene calls are TRBV9 and TRBJ1-1; TRBD1 is a possible D gene (5 bases). Germline V gives CDR1 SGDLS, CDR2 YYNGEE. With 1 base removed from V and 1 base from J, the gap between germline ends came to 11 bases. CDR3 size: 15 residues. The CDR3 reads CASSVLGRTNTEAFF. CDR3 sequence (DNA): TGTGCCAGCAGCGTATTGGGACGGACGAACACTGAAGCTTTCTTT. The full variable domain, in which reference TRBV9 and TRBJ1-1 provide the parts outside the CDR3, is DSGVTQTPKHLITATGQRVTLRCSPRSGDLSVYWYQQSLDQGLQFLIQYYNGEERAKGNILERFSAQQFPDLHSELNLSSLELGDSALYFCASSVLGRTNTEAFFGQGTRLTVV.

This clonotype was seen ten or more times. The V call is TRBV29-1, the J call TRBJ2-5; 7 nucleotides align to TRBD2. Germline CDR1 is SQVTM and CDR2 is ANQGSEA. Trimming removed 7 bases from V and 5 bases from J; junction bases left unmatched: 4. The CDR3 is 11 amino acids. For the CDR3, the DNA is TGCAGCGCCGCGGGAGATGAGACCCAGTACTTC. It translates to CSAAGDETQYF.

There are a few counts of this clonotype. The V call is TRBV18, the J call TRBJ2-7; D may be TRBD1 or TRBD2 (6 bases each). Looked up from germline, CDR1 is KGHSH and CDR2 is LQKENI. The CDR3 is made up of 15 amino acids. V gave up 0 bases and J gave up 2 bases, with 11 bases separating them. This CDR3 reads CASSPPIGGAYEQYF. DNA of the CDR3: TGTGCCAGCTCACCACCCATCGGGGGCGCCTACGAGCAGTACTTC.

This sequence joins TRBV5-6 and TRBJ2-3, with D perhaps being TRBD1 or TRBD2 (6 bases each). From germline, CDR1 is SGHDT and CDR2 YYEEEE. Trimming removed 0 bases at V and 2 bases at J, with 13 bases between. The CDR3 sequence is 16 residues long. Written as DNA, the CDR3 is TGTGCCAGCAGCTTGGATGGGGGGCGTACCACAGATACGCAGTATTTT. Translation: CASSLDGGRTTDTQYF.

The chain joins TRBV20-1 to TRBJ2-3, with no clear D. V dropped 7 bases and J dropped 0 bases, with 11 bases sitting between them. The CDR3 covers 13 residues. Germline V gene data show CDR1 as DFQATT and CDR2 as SNEGSKA (reference sequence). For the CDR3, the DNA is TGCAGTGTCGACCGCCCTAGCACAGATACGCAGTATTTT. Its translation: CSVDRPSTDTQYF.

This clonotype was observed a handful of times. The chain links TRBV5-1 to TRBJ2-3; 8 nucleotides align to TRBD2. Trimming took 7 bases from V and 4 from J; bases not matched to a gene: 11. The CDR3 sequence is 15 residues long. Looked up from germline, CDR1 is SGHRS and CDR2 is YFSETQ. Here the CDR3 DNA reads TGCGCCAGCCGGCCCTCGACTAGCGACGCAGATACGCAGTATTTT. This encodes CASRPSTSDADTQYF.